The clone carrying this T cell receptor (beta chain) was seen only once. Its antigen is unknown. Sequenced by immunoSEQ multiplex PCR; TCRdb stores in-frame clones only, minus some. This sample yields approximately 170,000 clones, of which roughly 92% are seen a single time; under 6% belongs to the top ten. This sample is part of a study of T cell responses to AZD1222 COVID-19 vaccine. Study-wide findings and caveats: Once two AZD1222 doses were given, Spike-specific TCR breadth and depth went up. Spike was spanned by vaccine-associated CD4 TCRs, which were dominant at 160-218 and 743-854. Clonal diversity may have been underestimated, and the donors were mostly white British, with more females than males. Just a handful of people given AZD1222 tested seropositive at baseline.

The sequences come from peripheral blood, collected 28 days after the second AZD1222 dose. The sequence came from an adult who received the AZD1222 COVID-19 vaccine.

The CDR3 loop is CASSPWGGGLTNEKLFF. The CDR3 DNA reads as TGTGCCAGCAGCCCGTGGGGAGGGGGCTTAACTAATGAAAAACTGTTTTTT. The chain has TRBV9 and TRBJ1-4; 7 bases are a match to TRBD1. Germline V gene lookup returns CDR1 SGDLS and CDR2 YYNGEE. The CDR3 loop spans 17 amino acids. J gave up 1 base and V 4 bases, and 10 bases lay outside the gene matches.